Listed below are T cell receptor beta chains from one sample, sequenced in a study of T-cell reconstitution after alpha-beta-depleted transplantation in children. TCRdb fed the PCR reads into MiXCR, producing one record per CDR3 protein. The repertoire has around 700,000 distinct CDR3 sequences, around 14% of them found once; the top ten carry roughly 0.84%. The sample in question was PBMCs, obtained before TCRalphabeta/CD19-depleted stem cell transplant. The receptors come from a girl aged 2-10 years with congenital amegakaryocytic thrombocytopenia, due to receive a stem cell transplant. Both conserved end residues are part of each CDR3. The order of the fields is CDR3 length, V gene, D gene, J gene, clone size, CDR3 DNA, CDR3 protein. A D gene is named only where the DNA matches it firmly. A row's size may be missing; if present it is once, few, many or a size class.

len: 13
v_gene: TRBV20-1
d_gene: TRBD1
j_gene: TRBJ2-7
abundance: .
CDR3nt: TGCAGTGCGATCTTGACAGGGACCTACGAGCAGTACTTC
CDR3aa: CSAILTGTYEQYF

len: 12
v_gene: TRBV30
d_gene: .
j_gene: TRBJ2-1
abundance: few
CDR3nt: TGTGCCTGGAGCGACTTCGGCGATGAGCAGTTCTTC
CDR3aa: CAWSDFGDEQFF

len: 16
v_gene: TRBV20-1
d_gene: .
j_gene: TRBJ2-1
abundance: .
CDR3nt: TGCTGTGCCTCGGATACTAGCCGACAGGTCTACAATGAGCAGTTCTTC
CDR3aa: CCASDTSRQVYNEQFF

len: 15
v_gene: TRBV4-1
d_gene: .
j_gene: TRBJ2-1
abundance: many
CDR3nt: TGCGCCAGCAGCCAAGTGGGGACGGGAAACAATGAGCAGTTCTTC
CDR3aa: CASSQVGTGNNEQFF

len: 14
v_gene: TRBV20-1
d_gene: .
j_gene: TRBJ2-7
abundance: many
CDR3nt: TGCAGTGCTAGCCCCGCAGACCGAACCTACGAGCAGTACTTC
CDR3aa: CSASPADRTYEQYF

len: 13
v_gene: TRBV10-2
d_gene: TRBD1
j_gene: TRBJ2-2
abundance: .
CDR3nt: TGCGCCAGCATCGCACAGGGGAGCGGGGAGCTGTTTTTT
CDR3aa: CASIAQGSGELFF

len: 15
v_gene: TRBV20-1
d_gene: .
j_gene: TRBJ2-3
abundance: many
CDR3nt: TGCAGTGCGCAAGTGCCTACGTTACGCTCAGATACGCAGTATTTT
CDR3aa: CSAQVPTLRSDTQYF

len: 13
v_gene: TRBV6-2/TRBV6-3
d_gene: TRBD2
j_gene: TRBJ2-1
abundance: .
CDR3nt: TGTGCCAGCAGCCAACCCTCACCAGGACTAGTAGCCTTC
CDR3aa: CASSQPSPGLVAF

len: 14
v_gene: TRBV20-1
d_gene: .
j_gene: TRBJ1-1
abundance: few
CDR3nt: TGCAGTGCTAGCGACCAACGGGGATACCGGGAAGCTTTCTTT
CDR3aa: CSASDQRGYREAFF

len: 14
v_gene: TRBV2
d_gene: .
j_gene: TRBJ2-1
abundance: .
CDR3nt: TGTGCCAGCAAGTGGCAGAGCTCCTACAATGAGCAGTTCTTC
CDR3aa: CASKWQSSYNEQFF

len: 15
v_gene: TRBV20-1
d_gene: TRBD2
j_gene: TRBJ2-3
abundance: many
CDR3nt: TGCAGTGCTAGGGTTAGCGGGAGGGCCGGAGATACGCAGTATTTT
CDR3aa: CSARVSGRAGDTQYF

len: 15
v_gene: TRBV2
d_gene: .
j_gene: TRBJ2-2
abundance: .
CDR3nt: TGTGCCAGCAGTAGCGGGTACGCGAACACCGGGGAGCTGTTTTTT
CDR3aa: CASSSGYANTGELFF